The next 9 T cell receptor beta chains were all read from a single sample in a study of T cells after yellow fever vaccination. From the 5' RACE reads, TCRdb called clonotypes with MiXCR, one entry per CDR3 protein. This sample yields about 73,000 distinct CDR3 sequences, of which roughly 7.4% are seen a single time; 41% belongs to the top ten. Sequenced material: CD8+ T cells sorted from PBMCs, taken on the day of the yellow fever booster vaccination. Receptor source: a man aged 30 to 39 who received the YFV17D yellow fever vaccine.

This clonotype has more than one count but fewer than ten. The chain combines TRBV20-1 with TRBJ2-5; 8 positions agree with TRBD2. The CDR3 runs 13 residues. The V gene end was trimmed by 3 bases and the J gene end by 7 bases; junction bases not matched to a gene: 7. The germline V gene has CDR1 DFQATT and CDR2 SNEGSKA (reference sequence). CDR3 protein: CSASLAGPMTQYF. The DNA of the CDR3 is TGCAGTGCTAGCCTAGCGGGTCCTATGACCCAGTACTTC.

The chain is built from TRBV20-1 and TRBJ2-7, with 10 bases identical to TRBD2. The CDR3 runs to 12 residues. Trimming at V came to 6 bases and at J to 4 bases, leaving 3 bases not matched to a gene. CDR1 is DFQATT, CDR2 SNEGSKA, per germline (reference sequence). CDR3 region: CSALLAGYEQYF. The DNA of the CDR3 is TGCAGTGCCTTACTAGCGGGGTACGAGCAGTACTTC.

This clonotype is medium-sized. The CDR3 here is CASSLGADTQYF. The CDR3 nucleotides are TGTGCCAGCAGCCTTGGAGCAGATACGCAGTATTTT. This sequence joins TRBV11-3 and TRBJ2-3; no reliable D call. V was shortened by 5 bases and J by 4 bases, with 7 bases between the two germline ends. The CDR3 is 12 residues long. Germline V gene data show CDR1 as SGHNT and CDR2 as YENEEA.

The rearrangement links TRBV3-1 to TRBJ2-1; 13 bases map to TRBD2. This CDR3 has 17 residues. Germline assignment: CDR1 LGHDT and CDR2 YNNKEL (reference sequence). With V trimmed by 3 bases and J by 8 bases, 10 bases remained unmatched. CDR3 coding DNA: TGTGCCAGCAGCCACCTACTAGCGGGAGGGTCCCAAGATGAGCAGTTCTTC. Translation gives CASSHLLAGGSQDEQFF.

This CDR3 is CASLDPRSYEQYF. DNA of the CDR3: TGTGCCAGCTTGGACCCCCGCTCCTACGAGCAGTACTTC. This chain links TRBV11-2 with TRBJ2-7; D is uncertain. This CDR3 region has 13 residues. V was clipped by 8 bases and J by 0 bases, with 11 bases between them. The V gene's germline CDR1 is SGHAT and CDR2 FQNNGV.

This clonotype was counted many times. CDR3 bases: TGTGCCACCAGTGATGGGGGGGGTGAGCAGTTCTTC. This codes for CATSDGGGEQFF. V gene TRBV24-1 combines with J gene TRBJ2-1; 7 positions match TRBD2. CDR3 length equals 12 residues. V was clipped by 3 bases and J by 9 bases; unmatched bases: 1. CDR1 is KGHDR and CDR2 is SFDVKD in the germline V gene.

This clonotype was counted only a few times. The CDR3 loop reads CASSLTGTQGGTDTQYF. In DNA form, the CDR3 reads TGTGCCAGCAGCTTAACGGGCACCCAAGGAGGCACAGATACGCAGTATTTT. J is TRBJ2-3 and V is TRBV7-3; D unresolved. V gave up 0 bases and J gave up 1 base, with 14 bases separating them. The CDR3 covers 17 residues. Per the germline V gene, CDR1 is SGHTA and CDR2 is FQGTGA.

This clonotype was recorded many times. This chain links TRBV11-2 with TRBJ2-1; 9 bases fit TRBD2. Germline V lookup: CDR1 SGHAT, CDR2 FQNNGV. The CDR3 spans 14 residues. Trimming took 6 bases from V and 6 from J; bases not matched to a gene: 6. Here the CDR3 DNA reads TGTGCCAGCAGTCTAGCGGGATGGGGCAATGAGCAGTTCTTC. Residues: CASSLAGWGNEQFF.

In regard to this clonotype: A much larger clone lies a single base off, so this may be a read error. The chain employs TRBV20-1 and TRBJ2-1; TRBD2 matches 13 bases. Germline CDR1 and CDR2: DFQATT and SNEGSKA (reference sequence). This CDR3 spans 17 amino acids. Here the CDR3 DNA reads TGCTGTGCTAGAGGACTAGCGGGAGAGACTGGCTACAATGAGCAGTTCTTC. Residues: CCARGLAGETGYNEQFF.